The 10 T cell receptor beta chains presented below share a single source sample, sequenced in a study of blood T cell repertoires in COVID-19. Clones were read by immunoSEQ multiplex PCR, and TCRdb kept only the in-frame ones, dropping some. The repertoire holds 75,000 to 80,000 clones, with around 88% as singletons. The sample was peripheral blood. The receptors were sampled from a human donor in a cohort sampled during active COVID-19.

This clone was detected a few times. For the CDR3, the DNA is TGTGCCAGCAGCCGCCGAAGGGCAGGGGGCGGTTCACCCCTCCACTTT. It codes for CASSRRRAGGGSPLHF. The chain couples TRBV11-2 to TRBJ1-6; 8 bases match TRBD1. CDR3 length: 16 residues. Germline V gene data show CDR1 as SGHAT and CDR2 as FQNNGV. The V gene end was trimmed by 5 bases and the J gene end by 9 bases; junction bases not matched to a gene: 12.

The chain carries TRBV28 and TRBJ2-7, with D possibly TRBD1 on 5 matching bases. V lost 5 bases, J lost 3 bases, and 14 bases lay in between. This CDR3 comprises 14 residues. CDR1 and CDR2 (germline): MDHEN, SYDVKM. CDR3 residues: CASSTGFSRYEQYF. CDR3 coding DNA: TGTGCCAGCAGTACAGGCTTCTCCCGCTACGAGCAGTACTTC.

On this clone: An end of the junction does not agree with germline; a read error may underlie this. The chain has TRBV5-1 and TRBJ1-2; weak D call: TRBD1 (5 bases). The CDR3 consists of 13 residues. CDR1 SGHRS and CDR2 YFSETQ come from the germline V gene. CDR3: CASSPSGNYGYIF. The CDR3, as DNA: TGCGCCAGCAGCCCTTCAGGGAACTATGGCTACATCTTC.

CDR3 DNA sequence: TGTGCCTGGAGTGACAGGAATCAGCCCCAGCATTTT. This gives the protein CAWSDRNQPQHF. The chain couples TRBV30 to TRBJ1-5, with a weak D call TRBD1 (5 bases). V lost 1 base and J 4 bases, leaving 5 bases between the germline ends. The V gene's germline CDR1 is GTSNPN and CDR2 SVGIG (reference sequence). The CDR3 consists of 12 residues.

This chain links TRBV6-5 with TRBJ2-5; possibly TRBD1 for D (6 bases). This CDR3 has 14 amino acids. In germline, CDR1 is MNHEY, CDR2 SVGAGI. V lost 6 bases to trimming and J lost 4 bases, with 15 bases between them. The CDR3 sequence is CASRFGTGLETQYF. The CDR3 DNA sequence: TGTGCCAGCAGATTCGGAACAGGGCTAGAGACCCAGTACTTC.

The chain has TRBV6-4 and TRBJ2-1; 16 nucleotides match TRBD2. J was trimmed by 11 bases and V by 6 bases; bases with no gene match: 4. The CDR3 runs 14 residues. CDR1 and CDR2 from the germline V gene are MRHNA and SNTAGT. DNA of the CDR3: TGTGCCAGCAGGCCGGGACTAGCGGGGGGGAAGCAGTTCTTC. Its protein product is CASRPGLAGGKQFF.

This clone was picked up a small number of times. This chain connects TRBV7-9 to TRBJ1-1, with D possibly TRBD1 on 5 matching bases. V lost 8 bases to trimming and J lost 2 bases, with 15 bases between them. The germline gives CDR1 SEHNR, CDR2 FQNEAQ (reference sequence). The CDR3 is 14 residues long. The CDR3 sequence: CASRSRQRNTEAFF. The CDR3 DNA follows: TGTGCCAGCCGTTCCCGACAGCGTAACACTGAAGCTTTCTTT.

The rearrangement uses TRBV28 and TRBJ1-5, with 10 bases identical to TRBD1. The CDR3 spans 16 residues. CDR1 is MDHEN and CDR2 is SYDVKM in the germline V gene. V shed 4 bases, J shed 3 bases, and the junction held 6 bases outside the gene matches. In DNA form, the CDR3 reads TGTGCCAGCAGTTCCTACGGGACAGGGGACAATCAGCCCCAGCATTTT. Amino acid sequence: CASSSYGTGDNQPQHF.

The gene calls are TRBV27 and TRBJ2-7, with 9 nucleotides matching TRBD2. This CDR3 has 13 amino acids. Germline V gives CDR1 MNHEY, CDR2 SMNVEV (reference sequence). V gave up 8 bases and J gave up 1 base; unmatched junction bases: 3. This chain's CDR3 is CASAAGGSYEQYF. Written as DNA, the CDR3 is TGTGCCAGCGCGGCGGGAGGGTCCTACGAGCAGTACTTC.

V is TRBV5-1 and J is TRBJ2-3; 7 nucleotides align to TRBD2. The CDR3 extends over 16 amino acids. The germline CDR1 and CDR2 sequences are SGHRS and YFSETQ. The V and J ends lost 5 bases and 2 bases, in that order; junction bases with no gene match: 11. The CDR3 reads CASRRGGGTNTDTQYF. For the CDR3, the DNA is TGCGCCAGCAGGAGGGGTGGCGGGACTAACACAGATACGCAGTATTTT.